The rows below give T cell receptor beta chains drawn from one sample of a study of vaccination and CD4 T cells after COVID-19. The antigens for these receptors are not known. TCRdb analysed the PCR reads with MiXCR anew, one entry per CDR3 protein. This table holds about 17,000 distinct CDR3 sequences, approximately 40% found once. Sequencing was carried out using CD4+ T cells from blood, cultured in vitro. These receptors originate from a human donor who had recovered from COVID-19. Each CDR3 is given with its conserved first and last residue. Fields, in order: V gene, clone size, D gene, J gene, CDR3 DNA, CDR3 protein. The D gene is left open where the match is weak. Clone size is not always given. Where it is, it says once, few, many or a class for expanded clones.

>TRBV5-1|NA|NA|TRBJ2-4
TGCGCCAGCAGCTTGAGCTTAGCCAAAAACATTCAGTACTTC
CASSLSLAKNIQYF
>TRBV6-1|NA|NA|TRBJ2-1
TGTGCCAGCAGTCGAACCTTTAGCGGTTACAATGAGCAGTTCTTC
CASSRTFSGYNEQFF
>TRBV11-2|NA|NA|TRBJ2-5
TGTGCCAGCAGCTTAGCTGGTAAAGAGACCCAGTACTTC
CASSLAGKETQYF
>TRBV19|NA|TRBD1|TRBJ2-5
TGTGCCAGTCGGAACAGGGGACAAGAGACCCAGTACTTC
CASRNRGQETQYF
>TRBV20-1|NA|NA|TRBJ1-1
TGCAGTGCTAGCGGGGGGCCTTCGGCTGAAGCTTTCTTT
CSASGGPSAEAFF
>TRBV27|NA|NA|TRBJ2-3
TGTGCCAGCAGTTTATCGGGAGATACGCAGTATTTT
CASSLSGDTQYF
>TRBV11-2|NA|TRBD2|TRBJ2-5
TGTGCCAGCAGCCCCCTAGCGGGAAGAAGAGAGACCCAGTACTTC
CASSPLAGRRETQYF
>TRBV20-1|NA|NA|TRBJ1-2
TGCAGTGCTAGCACCCCCCTGAACTATGGCTACACCTTC
CSASTPLNYGYTF
>TRBV12-3/TRBV12-4|NA|TRBD1|TRBJ2-7
TGTGCCAGCAGTGAAGGGACAGGGGCATACGAGCAGTACTTC
CASSEGTGAYEQYF
>TRBV12-3/TRBV12-4|NA|NA|TRBJ2-2
TGTGCCAGCAGTCCGTTAGTCACCGGGGAGCTGTTTTTT
CASSPLVTGELFF
>TRBV15|few|NA|TRBJ1-3
TGTGCCACCAGCAGAAAAATGGGGGCTGACTCTGGAAACACCATATATTTT
CATSRKMGADSGNTIYF
>TRBV6-1|NA|NA|TRBJ2-1
TGTGCCAGCAGTGGAGACAGAGTCTCCTACAATGAGCAGTTCTTC
CASSGDRVSYNEQFF